The source of this TCR beta chain is a study of monozygotic twins with inflammatory bowel disease. CDR1 SGHAT and CDR2 FQNNGV come from the germline V gene. CDR3 length equals 12 residues. The authors used about 3,200 ng of total RNA per TCR library. Addition of UMIs with a 6-nucleotide sample barcode was achieved by template switching. With the 5' RACE reads reprocessed, TCRdb shows one record per CDR3 protein and no DNA. The data include about 450,000 distinct CDR3 sequences; the top ten clones carry 2% to 3%. Staff drew a roughly 2.5 ml blood sample from each donor. The sample was blood. The clonotype was recovered from a human donor with ulcerative colitis or Crohn's disease, or a healthy co-twin of an affected twin (not recorded which). The gene calls are TRBV11-2 and TRBJ1-1. CDR3 loop: CASSLMEGSAFF.